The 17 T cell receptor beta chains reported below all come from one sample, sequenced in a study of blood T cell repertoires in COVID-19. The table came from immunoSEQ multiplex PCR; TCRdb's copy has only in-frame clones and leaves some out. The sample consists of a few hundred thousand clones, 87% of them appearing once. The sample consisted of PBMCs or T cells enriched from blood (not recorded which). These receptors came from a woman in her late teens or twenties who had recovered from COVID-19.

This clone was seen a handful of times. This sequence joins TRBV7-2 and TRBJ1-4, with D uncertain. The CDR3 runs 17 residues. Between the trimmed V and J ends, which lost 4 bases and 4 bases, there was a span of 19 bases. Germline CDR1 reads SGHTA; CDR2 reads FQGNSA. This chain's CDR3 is CASSSNPLQSSNEKLFF. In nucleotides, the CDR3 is TGTGCCAGCAGCTCAAACCCCCTCCAGTCAAGTAATGAAAAACTGTTTTTT.

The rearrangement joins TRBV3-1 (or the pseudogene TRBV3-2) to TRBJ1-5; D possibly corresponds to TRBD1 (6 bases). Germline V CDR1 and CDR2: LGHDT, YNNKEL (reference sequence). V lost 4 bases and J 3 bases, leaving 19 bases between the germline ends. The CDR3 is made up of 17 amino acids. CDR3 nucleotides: TGTGCCAGCAGCCTAGCAAGCGGTACAGGGAACAATCAGCCCCAGCATTTT. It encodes CASSLASGTGNNQPQHF.

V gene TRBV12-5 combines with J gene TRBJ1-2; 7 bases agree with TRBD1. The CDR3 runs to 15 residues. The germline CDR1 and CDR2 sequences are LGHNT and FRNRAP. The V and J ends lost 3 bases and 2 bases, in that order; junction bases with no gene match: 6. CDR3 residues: CASGFGQGENYGYTF. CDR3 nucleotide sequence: TGTGCTAGTGGTTTCGGGCAGGGGGAGAACTATGGCTACACCTTC.

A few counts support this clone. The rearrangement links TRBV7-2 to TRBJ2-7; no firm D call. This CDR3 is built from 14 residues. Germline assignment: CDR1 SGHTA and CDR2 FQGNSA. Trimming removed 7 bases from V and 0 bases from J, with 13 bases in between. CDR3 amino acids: CASTLYHPSYEQYF. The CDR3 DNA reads TGTGCCAGCACTCTATATCATCCCTCCTACGAGCAGTACTTC.

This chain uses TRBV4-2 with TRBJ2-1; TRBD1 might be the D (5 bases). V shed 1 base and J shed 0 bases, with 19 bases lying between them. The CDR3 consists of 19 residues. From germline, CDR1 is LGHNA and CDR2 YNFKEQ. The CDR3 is CASSQGRGLEISSYNEQFF. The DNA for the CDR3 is TGTGCCAGCAGCCAAGGAAGGGGCCTGGAGATAAGCTCCTACAATGAGCAGTTCTTC.

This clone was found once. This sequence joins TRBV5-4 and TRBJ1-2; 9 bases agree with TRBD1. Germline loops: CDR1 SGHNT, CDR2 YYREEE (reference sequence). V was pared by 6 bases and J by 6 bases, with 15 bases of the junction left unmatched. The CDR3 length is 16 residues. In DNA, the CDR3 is TGTGCCAGCAATCTCATATCGGGACAGGGTTTTGATGGCTACACCTTC. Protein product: CASNLISGQGFDGYTF.

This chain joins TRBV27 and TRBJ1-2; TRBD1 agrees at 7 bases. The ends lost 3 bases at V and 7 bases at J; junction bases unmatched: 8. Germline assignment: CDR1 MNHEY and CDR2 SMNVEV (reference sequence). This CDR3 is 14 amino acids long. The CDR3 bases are TGTGCCAGCAGTTTTCTAGGGGGCGACGGTGGCTACACCTTC. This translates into CASSFLGGDGGYTF.

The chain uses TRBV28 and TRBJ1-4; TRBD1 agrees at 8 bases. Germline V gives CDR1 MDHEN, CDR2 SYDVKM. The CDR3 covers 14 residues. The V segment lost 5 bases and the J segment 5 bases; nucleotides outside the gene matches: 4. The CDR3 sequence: CASSTRTGNEKLFF. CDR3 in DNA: TGTGCCAGCAGTACCCGGACAGGGAATGAAAAACTGTTTTTT. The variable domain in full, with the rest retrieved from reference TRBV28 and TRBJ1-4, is DVKVTQSSRYLVKRTGEKVFLECVQDMDHENMFWYRQDPGLGLRLIYFSYDVKMKEKGDIPEGYSVSREKKERFSLILESASTNQTSMYLCASSTRTGNEKLFFGSGTQLSVL.

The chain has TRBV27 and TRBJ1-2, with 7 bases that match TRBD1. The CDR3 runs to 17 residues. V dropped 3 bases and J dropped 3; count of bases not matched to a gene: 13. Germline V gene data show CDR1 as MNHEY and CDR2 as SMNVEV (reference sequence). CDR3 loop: CASSFRPQGTDYYGYTF. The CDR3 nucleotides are TGTGCCAGCAGTTTTCGACCTCAAGGGACAGACTACTATGGCTACACCTTC.

The CDR3 loop is CASSLDRGASYNEQFF. CDR3 in DNA: TGTGCCAGCAGTTTAGATCGGGGGGCCTCCTACAATGAGCAGTTCTTC. The chain couples TRBV5-4 to TRBJ2-1; the D gene is possibly TRBD2 (7 bases). Germline V gene data show CDR1 as SGHNT and CDR2 as YYREEE (reference sequence). V was shortened by 5 bases and J by 0 bases, with 15 bases between the two germline ends. The CDR3 covers 16 residues. The variable domain in full, completed from reference TRBV5-4 and TRBJ2-1, reads ETGVTQSPTHLIKTRGQQVTLRCSSQSGHNTVSWYQQALGQGPQFIFQYYREEENGRGNFPPRFSGLQFPNYSSELNVNALELDDSALYLCASSLDRGASYNEQFFGPGTRLTVL.

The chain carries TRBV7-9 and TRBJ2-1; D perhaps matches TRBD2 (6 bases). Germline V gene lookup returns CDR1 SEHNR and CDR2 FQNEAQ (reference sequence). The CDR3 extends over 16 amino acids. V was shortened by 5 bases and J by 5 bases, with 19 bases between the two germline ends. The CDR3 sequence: CASSLTKGLFHNEQFF. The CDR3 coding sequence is TGTGCCAGCAGCCTAACGAAGGGACTTTTCCACAATGAGCAGTTCTTC.

The CDR3 is CSASSPSGSAGYEQYF. The CDR3 DNA is TGCAGTGCTAGTTCTCCTAGCGGGAGTGCGGGCTACGAGCAGTACTTC. V is TRBV20-1 and J is TRBJ2-7; TRBD2 agrees at 10 bases. Germline-derived CDR1 and CDR2 are DFQATT and SNEGSKA (reference sequence). Losses at the gene ends were 3 bases for V and 3 bases for J; bases not matched to a gene: 11. The CDR3 loop spans 16 amino acids.

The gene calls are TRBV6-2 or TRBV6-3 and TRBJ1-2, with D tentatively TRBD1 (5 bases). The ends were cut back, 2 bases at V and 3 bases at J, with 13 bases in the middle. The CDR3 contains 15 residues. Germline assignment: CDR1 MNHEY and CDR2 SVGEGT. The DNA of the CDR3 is TGTGCCAGCAGTTACGGCAGGGTATTCGACTATGGCTACACCTTC. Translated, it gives CASSYGRVFDYGYTF.

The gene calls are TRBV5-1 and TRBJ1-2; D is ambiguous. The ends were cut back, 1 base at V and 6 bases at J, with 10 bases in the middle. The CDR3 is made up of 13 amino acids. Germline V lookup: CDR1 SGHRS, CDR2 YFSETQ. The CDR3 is CASSLFPGDGYTF. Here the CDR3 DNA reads TGCGCCAGCAGCTTGTTCCCAGGCGATGGCTACACCTTC.

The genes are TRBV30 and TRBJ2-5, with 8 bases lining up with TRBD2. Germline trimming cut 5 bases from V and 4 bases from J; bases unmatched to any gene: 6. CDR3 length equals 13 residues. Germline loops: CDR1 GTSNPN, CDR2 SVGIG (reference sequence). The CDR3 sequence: CAWDSGVLETQYF. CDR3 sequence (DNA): TGTGCCTGGGATAGCGGGGTTTTAGAGACCCAGTACTTC.

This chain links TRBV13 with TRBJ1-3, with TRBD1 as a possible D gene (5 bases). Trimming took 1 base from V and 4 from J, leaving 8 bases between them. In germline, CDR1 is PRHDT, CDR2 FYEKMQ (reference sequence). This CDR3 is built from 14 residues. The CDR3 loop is CASSLAGLGNTIYF. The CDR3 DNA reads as TGTGCCAGCAGCTTAGCAGGGCTGGGAAACACCATATATTTT. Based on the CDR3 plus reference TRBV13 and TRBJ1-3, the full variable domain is AAGVIQSPRHLIKEKRETATLKCYPIPRHDTVYWYQQGPGQDPQFLISFYEKMQSDKGSIPDRFSAQQFSDYHSELNMSSLELGDSALYFCASSLAGLGNTIYFGEGSWLTVV.

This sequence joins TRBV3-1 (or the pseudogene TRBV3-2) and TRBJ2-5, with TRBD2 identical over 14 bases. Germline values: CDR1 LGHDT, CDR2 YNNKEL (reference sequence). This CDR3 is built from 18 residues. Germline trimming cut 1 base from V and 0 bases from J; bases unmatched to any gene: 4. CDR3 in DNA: TGTGCCAGCAGCCAAGTTCGGACTAGCGGGGGGTACCAAGAGACCCAGTACTTC. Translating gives CASSQVRTSGGYQETQYF.